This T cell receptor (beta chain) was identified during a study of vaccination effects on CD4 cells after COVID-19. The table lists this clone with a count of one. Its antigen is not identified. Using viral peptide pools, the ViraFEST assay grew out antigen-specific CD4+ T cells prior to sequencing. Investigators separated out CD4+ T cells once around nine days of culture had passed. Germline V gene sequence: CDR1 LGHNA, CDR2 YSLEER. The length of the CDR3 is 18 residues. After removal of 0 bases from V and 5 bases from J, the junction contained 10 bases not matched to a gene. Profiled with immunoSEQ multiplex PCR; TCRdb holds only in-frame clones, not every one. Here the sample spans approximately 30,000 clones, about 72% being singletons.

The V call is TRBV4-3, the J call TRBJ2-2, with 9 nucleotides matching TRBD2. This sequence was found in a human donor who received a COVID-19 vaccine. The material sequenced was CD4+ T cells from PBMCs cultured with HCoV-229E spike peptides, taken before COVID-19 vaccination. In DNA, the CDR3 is TGCGCCAGCAGCCAAGACCGGTTGGCGGGGGGGCGAACCGGGGAGCTGTTTTTT. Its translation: CASSQDRLAGGRTGELFF.